These 27 T cell receptor beta chains were sequenced from one sample in a study of T cells in Graves' hyperthyroidism and ophthalmopathy (dated by TCRdb to the late 2010s). Libraries were made using multiplex PCR. Instrument on record: Illumina HiSeq 2000. TCR beta CDR3 regions were amplified from RNA transcripts. The first round of RT-PCR for the TCR CDR3 was performed with the HTBI primer set and the Qiagen OneStep RT-PCR kit. The public reads were reprocessed in TCRdb via fastp at Q25 and MiXCR, keeping in-frame beta chains. Rows with a matching CDR3 protein are joined into one entry that keeps the most common DNA and genes. This sample lists around 690,000 distinct CDR3 sequences; around 20% were detected once. Of the sample, about 35% falls within the top ten clones. The sample taken for sequencing was blood. Source of these receptors: a young man with Graves' ophthalmopathy.

This clonotype was counted ten times or more. The genes are TRBV11-2 and TRBJ2-1, with 7 bases matching TRBD2. V dropped 3 bases and J dropped 5; count of bases not matched to a gene: 4. Germline-derived CDR1 and CDR2 are SGHAT and FQNNGV. The CDR3 runs 14 residues. The CDR3 region has the DNA TGTGCCAGCAGCTTGGGCGGGGGTGACAATGAGCAGTTCTTC. As protein: CASSLGGGDNEQFF.

The chain carries TRBV7-3 and TRBJ1-4; unclear D gene. CDR1 and CDR2 from the germline V gene are SGHTA and FQGTGA. V was trimmed by 6 bases and J by 0 bases, leaving 17 bases between them. This CDR3 is built from 17 residues. The CDR3 reads CASSSPPAGATNEKLFF. The DNA of the CDR3 is TGTGCCAGCAGTTCCCCACCCGCGGGAGCAACTAATGAAAAACTGTTTTTT.

The chain carries TRBV7-9 and TRBJ2-7; 7 bases match TRBD2. The junction had 13 bases not matched to a gene; V was cut back by 3 bases and J by 2 bases. The CDR3 is 17 amino acids. Germline V gives CDR1 SEHNR, CDR2 FQNEAQ (reference sequence). The CDR3 reads CASSFGGGPEKTYEQYF. DNA for the CDR3: TGTGCCAGCAGCTTCGGGGGAGGGCCGGAGAAGACCTACGAGCAGTACTTC.

This clonotype was counted only a few times. This chain connects TRBV20-1 to TRBJ2-5, with D perhaps assigned TRBD1 or TRBD2 (7 bases each). V was cut by 3 bases and J by 7 bases, with 15 bases left in between. The CDR3 contains 13 residues. From germline, CDR1 is DFQATT and CDR2 SNEGSKA (reference sequence). CDR3 amino acids: CSASQGGARTQYF. CDR3 nucleotides: TGCAGTGCTAGTCAGGGGGGGGCCAGGACCCAGTACTTC.

In this sample, this clonotype turned up a few times. This chain uses TRBV7-2 with TRBJ1-4; D not certain. This CDR3 is 12 amino acids long. Trimming took 1 base from V and 10 from J, leaving 7 bases between them. Germline CDR1 is SGHTA and CDR2 is FQGNSA. CDR3 loop: CASSLDRGKLFF. CDR3 nucleotides: TGTGCCAGCAGCTTAGATCGGGGAAAACTGTTTTTT.

This chain joins TRBV27 and TRBJ2-6; 10 bases agree with TRBD2. Losses at the gene ends were 2 bases for V and 2 bases for J; bases not matched to a gene: 9. CDR3 length: 19 residues. Germline V gene lookup returns CDR1 MNHEY and CDR2 SMNVEV (reference sequence). The CDR3 protein is CASSLRLAGVNTGANVLTF. The CDR3 DNA reads as TGTGCCAGCAGTTTACGTCTAGCGGGAGTCAATACTGGGGCCAACGTCCTGACTTTC.

In its sample, this clonotype was seen many times. This chain uses TRBV12-3 or TRBV12-4 with TRBJ1-1; D ambiguous. The CDR3 is made up of 14 amino acids. Trimming took off 4 bases at V and 0 bases at J, with 9 bases between the two ends. CDR3 in amino acids: CASSSWGLNTEAFF. CDR3 in DNA: TGTGCCAGCAGTTCATGGGGTTTGAACACTGAAGCTTTCTTT.

J is TRBJ1-1 and V is TRBV6-1; possible D gene TRBD1, 5 bases. Germline V CDR1 and CDR2: MNHNS, SASEGT. Trimming removed 6 bases from V and 6 bases from J, with 17 bases in between. This CDR3 comprises 14 residues. For the CDR3, the DNA is TGTGCCAGCAGGGTTCAGGATACCAGGGCTGAAGCTTTCTTT. Its protein is CASRVQDTRAEAFF.

This clonotype has a count of ten or more. The genes are TRBV30 and TRBJ2-3; 9 bases map to TRBD2. In germline, CDR1 is GTSNPN, CDR2 SVGIG (reference sequence). The junction had 9 bases not matched to a gene; V was cut back by 1 base and J by 4 bases. The CDR3 runs 16 residues. CDR3 protein: CAWSAGGSGSSDTQYF. The CDR3 DNA reads as TGTGCCTGGAGTGCCGGCGGTAGCGGGAGCTCAGATACGCAGTATTTT.

The CDR3 DNA is TGCAGTGCTGGAAGCGCGAGAGGAGAGACCCAGTACTTC. It is translated as CSAGSARGETQYF. J is TRBJ2-5 and V is TRBV20-1, with unresolved D. This CDR3 comprises 13 residues. Germline V lookup: CDR1 DFQATT, CDR2 SNEGSKA (reference sequence). The ends were cut back, 5 bases at V and 4 bases at J, with 14 bases in the middle.

There are many counts of this clonotype. The rearrangement uses TRBV12-3 or TRBV12-4 and TRBJ1-2, with D possibly TRBD1 on 5 matching bases. The CDR3 loop spans 14 amino acids. Trimming removed 4 bases at V and 6 bases at J, with 15 bases between. The CDR3 loop reads CASSYGTPSNGYTF. The CDR3 DNA sequence: TGTGCCAGCAGTTACGGGACCCCATCGAATGGCTACACCTTC.

The rearrangement uses TRBV28 and TRBJ2-2; 12 nucleotides align to TRBD2. With 5 bases clipped from V and 1 base from J, the junction kept 5 bases outside the gene matches. Germline V gene data show CDR1 as MDHEN and CDR2 as SYDVKM. The CDR3 runs 17 residues. CDR3 in amino acids: CASSDLAGGGNTGELFF. CDR3 in DNA: TGTGCCAGCAGTGATCTAGCGGGAGGGGGGAACACCGGGGAGCTGTTTTTT.

The chain employs TRBV7-2 and TRBJ2-1; 13 nucleotides agree with TRBD2. The germline V gene encodes CDR1 SGHTA and CDR2 FQGNSA. The length of the CDR3 is 16 residues. Trimming cost V 4 bases and J 10 bases; bases outside gene matches: 10. As DNA, the CDR3 is TGTGCCAGCAGCTCGACTAGCGGGAGGAGCTACAGGGAGCAGTTCTTC. It specifies CASSSTSGRSYREQFF.

This clonotype has a count of ten or more. The chain employs TRBV18 and TRBJ2-3; 7 bases fit TRBD1. CDR1 and CDR2 from the germline V gene are KGHSH and LQKENI. V was pared by 8 bases and J by 3 bases, with 8 bases of the junction left unmatched. This CDR3 has 14 amino acids. The CDR3 protein is CASSPRQGTDTQYF. Written as DNA, the CDR3 is TGTGCCAGCAGCCCACGACAGGGAACAGATACGCAGTATTTT. The whole variable domain, filled in from reference TRBV18 and TRBJ2-3, reads NAGVMQNPRHLVRRRGQEARLRCSPMKGHSHVYWYRQLPEEGLKFMVYLQKENIIDESGMPKERFSAEFPKEGPSILRIQQVVRGDSAAYFCASSPRQGTDTQYFGPGTRLTVL.

This clonotype has just a few counts. CDR3 DNA sequence: TGCGCCAGCAGCCCTGCCGGGACTCCTTCCTACGAGCAGTACTTC. Its translation is CASSPAGTPSYEQYF. The chain links TRBV5-1 to TRBJ2-7; weak D call: TRBD2 (6 bases). This CDR3 is built from 15 residues. V was pared by 4 bases and J by 1 base, with 15 bases between. Germline V gene data show CDR1 as SGHRS and CDR2 as YFSETQ.

The chain recombines TRBV7-9 with TRBJ1-5; maybe TRBD1 (6 bases). This CDR3 is 16 amino acids long. Trimming removed 7 bases at V and 2 bases at J, with 18 bases between. Germline V gives CDR1 SEHNR, CDR2 FQNEAQ (reference sequence). In nucleotides, the CDR3 is TGTGCCAGCACCCTAGAGGCGGCAGGGGGCAATCAGCCCCAGCATTTT. It specifies CASTLEAAGGNQPQHF.

At least ten counts were recorded for this clonotype. The rearrangement joins TRBV4-1 to TRBJ2-5; D may be TRBD2 (5 bases). CDR3 length: 15 amino acids. Trimming left V 0 bases short and J 3 bases short, with 11 bases between. Germline CDR1 reads MGHRA; CDR2 reads YSYEKL. In nucleotides, the CDR3 is TGCGCCAGCAGCCAAGACCCGGGGATGAAAGAGACCCAGTACTTC. Encoded protein: CASSQDPGMKETQYF.

This clonotype was seen more than once but under ten times. The rearrangement links TRBV7-3 to TRBJ2-7; 9 bases align to TRBD1. V lost 5 bases and J lost 0; bases outside the gene matches: 8. CDR1 is SGHTA, CDR2 FQGTGA, per germline. The CDR3 loop spans 16 amino acids. CDR3 sequence reads: CASSQDRGSFSYEQYF. CDR3 nucleotide sequence: TGTGCCAGCAGCCAAGACAGGGGGTCCTTCTCCTACGAGCAGTACTTC.

This clonotype was detected many times. CDR3 coding DNA: TGTGCCAGCAGTTTGGTGAGCGGCACCTACGAGCAGTACTTC. Translating it yields CASSLVSGTYEQYF. This chain uses TRBV27 with TRBJ2-7; possibly TRBD2 for D (5 bases). The CDR3 is 14 amino acids. The germline V gene encodes CDR1 MNHEY and CDR2 SMNVEV (reference sequence). V lost 3 bases, J lost 2 bases, and 11 bases lay in between.

There are a few counts of this clonotype. It may be a read error: a sequence one base away is much more abundant. V usage is TRBV12-3 or TRBV12-4 and J usage is TRBJ1-5; weak D call: TRBD1 (6 bases). The V gene lost 6 bases and the J gene lost 0 bases, with 9 bases spanning the gap. The CDR3 spans 14 residues. The CDR3 region has the DNA TGTGCCAGCAGGCTGGACAGTAGCAATCAGCCCCAGCATTTT. This encodes CASRLDSSNQPQHF.

This clonotype came up a few times. The chain joins TRBV5-8 to TRBJ1-6; 8 bases are a match to TRBD1. Germline V CDR1 and CDR2: SGHTS, YDEGEE. The CDR3 loop spans 17 amino acids. V lost 4 bases to trimming and J lost 4 bases; unmatched junction nucleotides: 10. As DNA, the CDR3 is TGTGCCAGCAGCATTCCCCCAAGGACAGGGTATAATTCACCCCTCCACTTT. It is translated as CASSIPPRTGYNSPLHF. The full variable domain, in which reference TRBV5-8 and TRBJ1-6 provide the parts outside the CDR3, is EAGVTQSPTHLIKTRGQQATLRCSPISGHTSVYWYQQALGLGLQFLLWYDEGEERNRGNFPPRFSGRQFPNYSSELNVNALELEDSALYLCASSIPPRTGYNSPLHFGNGTRLTVT.

This clonotype came up a few times. This chain joins TRBV2 and TRBJ2-6; D gene unclear. The CDR3 is 15 residues long. Germline-derived CDR1 and CDR2 are SNHLY and FYNNEI. Trimming shortened V by 4 bases and J by 2 bases, and 9 bases separated the two germline ends. The CDR3 protein is CASSAPEAGANVLTF. CDR3 in DNA: TGTGCCAGCAGTGCCCCCGAGGCTGGGGCCAACGTCCTGACTTTC.

Comment on this clonotype: One end of the junction is discordant with germline, which a read error may explain. This chain links TRBV6-1 with TRBJ2-1, with D unclear. The CDR3 extends over 13 amino acids. CDR1 and CDR2 from the germline V gene are MNHNS and SASEGT. The DNA of the CDR3 is TGTGCCAGCAGTGAAGGATTGAACAATGATCAGTTCTTC. Amino acid sequence: CASSEGLNNDQFF.

This clonotype has at least ten counts. The J gene is TRBJ1-1, the V gene TRBV2; TRBD1 matches at 9 bases. Germline V gene data show CDR1 as SNHLY and CDR2 as FYNNEI. CDR3 length: 15 amino acids. J lost 1 base, V lost 6 bases, and 6 bases had no gene match. The CDR3 nucleotides are TGTGCCAGCAGGGGGGGGACAGGGAGGAACACTGAAGCTTTCTTT. Protein product: CASRGGTGRNTEAFF.

The chain combines TRBV29-1 with TRBJ2-7; the D is unclear. V was clipped by 7 bases and J by 0 bases, with 13 bases between them. Germline CDR1 reads SQVTM; CDR2 reads ANQGSEA. This CDR3 contains 13 residues. DNA for the CDR3: TGCAGCGCAAGAAACAGCGACTCCTACGAGCAGTACTTC. It encodes CSARNSDSYEQYF.

This clonotype showed up just a few times. V usage is TRBV10-3 and J usage is TRBJ1-5; D possibly corresponds to TRBD1 (5 bases). The germline V and J ends were trimmed by 2 bases and 2 bases, with 13 bases remaining between them. The CDR3 covers 16 residues. The germline CDR1 and CDR2 sequences are ENHRY and SYGVKD. The CDR3 spells CAISERGGEGNQPQHF. In DNA form, the CDR3 reads TGTGCCATCAGTGAGCGTGGGGGGGAAGGCAATCAGCCCCAGCATTTT.

This clonotype was counted only a few times. This sequence joins TRBV6-1 and TRBJ1-4, with TRBD1 identical over 7 bases. The junction had 10 bases not matched to a gene; V was cut back by 7 bases and J by 8 bases. The CDR3 is 14 amino acids. Germline V lookup: CDR1 MNHNS, CDR2 SASEGT. The CDR3 sequence is CASIRDRVEEKLFF. The DNA for the CDR3 is TGTGCCAGCATCCGAGACAGGGTGGAAGAAAAACTGTTTTTT.